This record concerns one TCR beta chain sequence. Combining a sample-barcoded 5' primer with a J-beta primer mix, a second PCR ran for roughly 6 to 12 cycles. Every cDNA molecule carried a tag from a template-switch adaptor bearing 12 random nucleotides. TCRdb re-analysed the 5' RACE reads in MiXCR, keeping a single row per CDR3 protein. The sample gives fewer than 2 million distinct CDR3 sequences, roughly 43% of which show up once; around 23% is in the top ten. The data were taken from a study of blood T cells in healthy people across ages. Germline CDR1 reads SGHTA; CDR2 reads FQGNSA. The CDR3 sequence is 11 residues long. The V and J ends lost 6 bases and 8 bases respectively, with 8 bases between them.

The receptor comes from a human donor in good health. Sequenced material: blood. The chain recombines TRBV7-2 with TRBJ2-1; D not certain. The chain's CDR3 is CASRVAYEQFF. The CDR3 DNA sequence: TGTGCCAGCAGAGTAGCATATGAGCAGTTCTTC.